The rows below give T cell receptor beta chains drawn from one sample of a study of regulatory T cells in long-lasting Graves disease. TCRdb re-called the multiplex PCR reads through MiXCR, storing one row per CDR3 protein. The profile shows 530,000 or so distinct CDR3 sequences, about 13% of them singletons. Separately, the same data were catalogued under a study of T cells in Graves' hyperthyroidism and ophthalmopathy.

The material was peripheral blood mononuclear cells (PBMCs), obtained at new diagnosis, from a patient treated with antithyroid drugs. The receptors were gathered from a man between 25 and 39 years old with Graves disease. CDR3s include the opening cysteine and the closing phenylalanine or tryptophan. A D gene is named only where the DNA matches it firmly. Only part of the rows carry a size: once, few, many, or a class if the clone is expanded.

CDR3 protein: CASSYRVDRSQETQYF
CDR3 DNA: TGCGCCAGCAGCTATCGAGTGGACAGGAGCCAAGAGACCCAGTACTTC
V gene: TRBV4-1
clone size: .
D gene: TRBD1
J gene: TRBJ2-5

CDR3 protein: CASSLGGGLSEQYF
CDR3 DNA: TGTGCCAGCAGTTTAGGAGGGGGTCTCTCCGAGCAGTACTTC
V gene: TRBV27
clone size: many
D gene: .
J gene: TRBJ2-7

CDR3 protein: CASSPKTGGFSVYGYTF
CDR3 DNA: TGTGCCAGCAGCCCTAAAACAGGGGGCTTTTCGGTCTATGGCTACACCTTC
V gene: TRBV7-9
clone size: .
D gene: TRBD1
J gene: TRBJ1-2

CDR3 protein: CASSFRDQLFF
CDR3 DNA: TGTGCCAGCAGCTTTAGAGACCAGCTGTTTTTT
V gene: TRBV11-2
clone size: many
D gene: .
J gene: TRBJ2-2

CDR3 protein: CASSFPLGAYPGANVLTF
CDR3 DNA: TGTGCCAGCAGTTTCCCCCTGGGTGCTTACCCTGGGGCCAACGTCCTGACTTTC
V gene: TRBV12-3/TRBV12-4
clone size: once
D gene: .
J gene: TRBJ2-6

CDR3 protein: CATSDSGVGILFTGELFF
CDR3 DNA: TGTGCCACCAGTGATTCCGGTGTGGGGATCCTATTCACCGGGGAGCTGTTTTTT
V gene: TRBV24-1
clone size: many
D gene: .
J gene: TRBJ2-2

CDR3 protein: CSARGFGYNEQFF
CDR3 DNA: TGCAGTGCTAGAGGCTTTGGGTACAATGAGCAGTTCTTC
V gene: TRBV20-1
clone size: few
D gene: .
J gene: TRBJ2-1

CDR3 protein: CASSLATDQETQYF
CDR3 DNA: TGTGCCAGCAGCTTGGCGACAGACCAAGAGACCCAGTACTTC
V gene: TRBV7-9
clone size: few
D gene: .
J gene: TRBJ2-5

CDR3 protein: CASSVASGRAATKNIQYF
CDR3 DNA: TGTGCCAGCAGTGTGGCTAGCGGGAGGGCCGCGACCAAAAACATTCAGTACTTC
V gene: TRBV2
clone size: many
D gene: TRBD2
J gene: TRBJ2-4

CDR3 protein: CATRTSGNNEQFF
CDR3 DNA: TGTGCCACGCGGACTAGCGGGAACAATGAGCAGTTCTTC
V gene: TRBV2
clone size: many
D gene: TRBD2
J gene: TRBJ2-1

CDR3 protein: CAWRSGVLAGDNEQFF
CDR3 DNA: TGTGCCTGGAGGTCGGGTGTACTAGCGGGTGACAATGAGCAGTTCTTC
V gene: TRBV30
clone size: many
D gene: TRBD2
J gene: TRBJ2-1

CDR3 protein: CASSLATGLYEKLFF
CDR3 DNA: TGCGCCAGCAGCTTGGCCACGGGGTTATATGAAAAACTGTTTTTT
V gene: TRBV5-1
clone size: .
D gene: .
J gene: TRBJ1-4

CDR3 protein: CAERGGVFSNQPQHF
CDR3 DNA: TGTGCCGAGCGGGGCGGAGTTTTCAGCAATCAGCCCCAGCATTTT
V gene: TRBV28
clone size: many
D gene: .
J gene: TRBJ1-5

CDR3 protein: CASSPTPSGKETQYF
CDR3 DNA: TGTGCCAGCAGCCCCACCCCTAGCGGAAAAGAGACCCAGTACTTC
V gene: TRBV5-6
clone size: many
D gene: TRBD2
J gene: TRBJ2-5

CDR3 protein: CASSFGGQVDTQYF
CDR3 DNA: TGTGCCAGCAGCTTTGGGGGGCAGGTAGATACGCAGTATTTT
V gene: TRBV11-2
clone size: many
D gene: .
J gene: TRBJ2-3

CDR3 protein: CAWAWSLAGYNEQFF
CDR3 DNA: TGTGCCTGGGCGTGGTCGCTAGCGGGATACAATGAGCAGTTCTTC
V gene: TRBV30
clone size: many
D gene: TRBD2
J gene: TRBJ2-1

CDR3 protein: CASSYGTRGDTQYF
CDR3 DNA: TGTGCCAGCAGCTACGGGACTAGGGGAGATACGCAGTATTTT
V gene: TRBV27
clone size: few
D gene: TRBD2
J gene: TRBJ2-3

CDR3 protein: CASSLGRPGQGSYNEQFF
CDR3 DNA: TGTGCCAGCAGCTTAGGTAGACCGGGCCAAGGCTCCTACAATGAGCAGTTCTTC
V gene: TRBV7-2
clone size: many
D gene: .
J gene: TRBJ2-1

CDR3 protein: CASLGRSYNEQFF
CDR3 DNA: TGTGCCAGCCTGGGACGATCTTACAATGAGCAGTTCTTC
V gene: TRBV27
clone size: .
D gene: .
J gene: TRBJ2-1

CDR3 protein: CASSEDRGLDYLRGEQFF
CDR3 DNA: TGTGCCAGCAGCGAGGACAGGGGGCTCGACTACCTTAGGGGGGAGCAGTTCTTC
V gene: TRBV28
clone size: .
D gene: TRBD1
J gene: TRBJ2-1

CDR3 protein: CAGRLSGPNTGELFF
CDR3 DNA: TGTGCCGGACGTTTGAGCGGGCCAAACACCGGGGAGCTGTTTTTT
V gene: TRBV10-3
clone size: .
D gene: .
J gene: TRBJ2-2

CDR3 protein: CASILRGQGFYGYTF
CDR3 DNA: TGTGCCAGCATCCTAAGGGGCCAGGGATTCTATGGCTACACCTTC
V gene: TRBV28
clone size: many
D gene: .
J gene: TRBJ1-2

CDR3 protein: CASSPQTFSSSYNEQFF
CDR3 DNA: TGTGCCAGCAGCCCCCAGACCTTCAGCAGCTCCTACAATGAGCAGTTCTTC
V gene: TRBV11-2
clone size: many
D gene: .
J gene: TRBJ2-1

CDR3 protein: CAGSPGLSNNEQFF
CDR3 DNA: TGTGCCGGCTCACCGGGACTGTCCAACAATGAGCAGTTCTTC
V gene: TRBV18
clone size: .
D gene: .
J gene: TRBJ2-1

CDR3 protein: CSAWRNEQFF
CDR3 DNA: TGCAGTGCTTGGAGGAATGAGCAGTTCTTC
V gene: TRBV20-1
clone size: many
D gene: .
J gene: TRBJ2-1

CDR3 protein: CATSALASAGSYNEQFF
CDR3 DNA: TGTGCCACCAGTGCGTTAGCCTCAGCGGGCTCCTACAATGAGCAGTTCTTC
V gene: TRBV24-1
clone size: many
D gene: .
J gene: TRBJ2-1

CDR3 protein: CASSAGHRGETVNEKLFF
CDR3 DNA: TGCGCCAGCAGCGCGGGGCACCGCGGGGAGACGGTTAATGAAAAACTGTTTTTT
V gene: TRBV5-1
clone size: many
D gene: .
J gene: TRBJ1-4

CDR3 protein: CATSRGGAPFYNEQFF
CDR3 DNA: TGTGCCACCAGCAGAGGGGGAGCCCCTTTCTACAATGAGCAGTTCTTC
V gene: TRBV15
clone size: many
D gene: .
J gene: TRBJ2-1

CDR3 protein: CSVAGLNTGELFF
CDR3 DNA: TGCAGCGTTGCTGGACTCAACACCGGGGAGCTGTTTTTT
V gene: TRBV29-1
clone size: .
D gene: .
J gene: TRBJ2-2